Reported below is one T cell receptor (beta chain). The repertoire was sequenced with immunoSEQ multiplex PCR; TCRdb's copy has only in-frame clones and lacks some. The repertoire has about 180,000 clones, 70% to 90% of them found once; the top ten carry 1.5% to 2%. The germline gives CDR1 SEHNR, CDR2 FQNEAQ (reference sequence). The CDR3 totals 12 residues. Trimming removed 11 bases at V and 4 bases at J, with 14 bases between. This entry belongs to a study of blood T cell repertoires in COVID-19. For the study at large: T cells, B-cell-depleted T cells, or PBMCs provided the cDNA or gDNA that served as material.

The chain has TRBV7-9 and TRBJ1-2, with D tentatively TRBD1 (6 bases). The clonotype originates from a man aged 18 to 29 who had recovered from COVID-19. The specimen sequenced was peripheral blood. The CDR3 protein is CAFGQKSYGYTF. DNA for the CDR3: TGTGCCTTTGGACAGAAAAGCTATGGCTACACCTTC.